Detailed here is one TCR beta chain. The CDR3 is 13 residues long. Trimming stripped 3 bases from V and 2 bases from J, with 10 bases between. CDR1 is SQVTM and CDR2 is ANQGSEA in the germline V gene. These data are taken from a study of blood T cell repertoires in COVID-19. Authors' analysis steps: Reference gene primers were amplified, and this amplification served to estimate nucleated cell counts. Assay used: immunoSEQ multiplex PCR; TCRdb lists only in-frame clones, some missing. V and J calls and clone size are those listed in that table; D and trimming were worked out from the DNA. In the table there are over 150,000 clones, roughly 80% of which are singletons.

This receptor was taken from a woman aged 60 to 75 with COVID-19, enrolled during active disease. The sequenced sample consisted of peripheral blood. V gene TRBV29-1 combines with J gene TRBJ1-2; D unclear. CDR3 sequence: CSVDGVRNYGYTF. In DNA, the CDR3 is TGCAGCGTTGACGGGGTTCGGAACTATGGCTACACCTTC.